Listed here is a single T cell receptor beta chain. Its cognate antigen is unknown. The data were obtained in a study of cytomegalovirus exposure and HLA in healthy donors. Study-level results: Analysis was carried out at a later point, and it linked a missense DCLRE1C variant to TCR beta V- and J-gene trimming.

Primers: 60 Vbeta forward and 13 Jbeta reverse. Using immunoSEQ multiplex PCR, the repertoire was profiled, and TCRdb retains in-frame clones only, with some absent. This sample has approximately 150,000 clones, with roughly 70% found just once. CDR1 is SNHLY, CDR2 FYNNEI, per germline. Trimming removed 6 bases at V and 0 bases at J, with 11 bases between. The CDR3 covers 14 residues. The receptor was derived from a woman between 35 and 50 years old in good health and CMV-seronegative. The chain uses TRBV2 and TRBJ1-2; tentative D call: TRBD1 (6 bases). Sequencing was performed on PBMCs. The CDR3 loop is CASRDRQANYGYTF. The CDR3 region has the DNA TGTGCCAGCAGGGATAGACAGGCTAACTATGGCTACACCTTC.